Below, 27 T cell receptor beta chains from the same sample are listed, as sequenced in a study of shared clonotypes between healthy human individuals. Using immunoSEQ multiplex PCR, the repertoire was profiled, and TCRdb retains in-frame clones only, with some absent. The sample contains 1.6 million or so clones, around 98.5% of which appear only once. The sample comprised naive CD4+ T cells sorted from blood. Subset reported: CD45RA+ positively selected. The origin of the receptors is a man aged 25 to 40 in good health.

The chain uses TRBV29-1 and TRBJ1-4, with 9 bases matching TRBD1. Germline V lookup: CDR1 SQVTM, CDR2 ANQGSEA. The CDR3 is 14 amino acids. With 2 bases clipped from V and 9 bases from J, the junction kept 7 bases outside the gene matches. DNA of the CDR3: TGCAGCGTTGAATGGGGGACAGGGCGGCAAAAACTGTTTTTT. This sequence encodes CSVEWGTGRQKLFF.

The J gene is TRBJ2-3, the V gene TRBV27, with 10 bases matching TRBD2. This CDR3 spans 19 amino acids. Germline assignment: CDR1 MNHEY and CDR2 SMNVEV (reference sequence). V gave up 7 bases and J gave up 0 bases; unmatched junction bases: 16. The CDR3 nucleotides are TGTGCCAGCACCTCTATCGTGCTAGCGGGAGTTACTAGCACAGATACGCAGTATTTT. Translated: CASTSIVLAGVTSTDTQYF.

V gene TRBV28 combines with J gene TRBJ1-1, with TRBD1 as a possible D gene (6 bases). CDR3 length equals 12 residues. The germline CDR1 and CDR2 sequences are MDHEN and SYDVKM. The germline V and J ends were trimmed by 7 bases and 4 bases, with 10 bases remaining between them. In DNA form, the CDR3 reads TGTGCCAGCAAGGAGGGGGTCACTGAAGCTTTCTTT. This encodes CASKEGVTEAFF.

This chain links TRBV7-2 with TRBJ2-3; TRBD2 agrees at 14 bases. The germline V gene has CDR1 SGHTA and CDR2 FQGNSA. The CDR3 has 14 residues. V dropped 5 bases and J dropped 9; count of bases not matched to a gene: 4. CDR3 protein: CASSPGLAGETQYF. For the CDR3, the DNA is TGTGCCAGCAGCCCGGGACTAGCGGGAGAGACGCAGTATTTT.

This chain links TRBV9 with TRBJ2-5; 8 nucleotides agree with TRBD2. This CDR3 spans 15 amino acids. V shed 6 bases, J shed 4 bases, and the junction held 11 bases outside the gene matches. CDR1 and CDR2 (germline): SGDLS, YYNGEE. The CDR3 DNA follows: TGTGCCAGCAACGTTGCGGGAGGAAGGGGAGAGACCCAGTACTTC. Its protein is CASNVAGGRGETQYF.

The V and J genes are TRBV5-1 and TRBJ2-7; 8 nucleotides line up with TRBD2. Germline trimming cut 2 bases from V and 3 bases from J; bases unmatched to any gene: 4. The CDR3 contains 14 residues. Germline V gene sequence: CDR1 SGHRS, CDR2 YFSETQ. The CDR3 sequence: CASSLTSGVYEQYF. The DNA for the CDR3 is TGCGCCAGCAGCTTAACTAGCGGAGTCTACGAGCAGTACTTC.

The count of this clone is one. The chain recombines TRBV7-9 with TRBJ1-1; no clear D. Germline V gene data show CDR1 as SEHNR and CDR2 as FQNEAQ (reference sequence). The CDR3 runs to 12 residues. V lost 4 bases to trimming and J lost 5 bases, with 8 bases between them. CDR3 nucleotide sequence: TGTGCCAGCAGCTCCCGCCGGACTGAAGCTTTCTTT. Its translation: CASSSRRTEAFF.

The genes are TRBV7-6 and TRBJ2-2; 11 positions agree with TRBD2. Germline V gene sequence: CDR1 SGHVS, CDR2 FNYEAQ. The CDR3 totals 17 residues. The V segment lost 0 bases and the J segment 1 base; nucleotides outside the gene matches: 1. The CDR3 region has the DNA TGTGCCAGCAGCTTAGCGACTAGCGGGGTGAACACCGGGGAGCTGTTTTTT. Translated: CASSLATSGVNTGELFF.

The CDR3: CASSFTGTRVNEQFF. Here the CDR3 DNA reads TGTGCCAGCAGCTTTACCGGGACTAGAGTCAATGAGCAGTTCTTC. The chain is built from TRBV7-2 and TRBJ2-1; 8 bases agree with TRBD2. The germline V gene encodes CDR1 SGHTA and CDR2 FQGNSA. The V segment lost 3 bases and the J segment 6 bases; nucleotides outside the gene matches: 7. The CDR3 consists of 15 residues.

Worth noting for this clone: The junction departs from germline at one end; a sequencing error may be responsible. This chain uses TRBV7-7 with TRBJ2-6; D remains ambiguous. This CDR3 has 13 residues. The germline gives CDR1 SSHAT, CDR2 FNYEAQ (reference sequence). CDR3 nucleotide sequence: TGTGCTAGCAGTCCTGGGGGGGCCAACGTCCTGACTTTC. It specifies CASSPGGANVLTF.

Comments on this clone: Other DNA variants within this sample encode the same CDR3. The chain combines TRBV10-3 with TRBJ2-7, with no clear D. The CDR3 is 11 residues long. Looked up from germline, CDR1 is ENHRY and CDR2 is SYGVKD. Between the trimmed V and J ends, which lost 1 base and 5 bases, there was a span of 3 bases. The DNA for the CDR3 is TGTGCCATCAGTGAGTTCGACGAGCAGTACTTC. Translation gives CAISEFDEQYF.

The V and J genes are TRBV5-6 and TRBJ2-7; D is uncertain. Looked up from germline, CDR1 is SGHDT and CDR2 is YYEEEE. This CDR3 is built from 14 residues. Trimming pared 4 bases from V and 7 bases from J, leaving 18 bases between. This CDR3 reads CASSTVSRIGEQYF. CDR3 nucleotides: TGTGCCAGCAGCACAGTTTCTCGGATAGGAGAGCAGTACTTC.

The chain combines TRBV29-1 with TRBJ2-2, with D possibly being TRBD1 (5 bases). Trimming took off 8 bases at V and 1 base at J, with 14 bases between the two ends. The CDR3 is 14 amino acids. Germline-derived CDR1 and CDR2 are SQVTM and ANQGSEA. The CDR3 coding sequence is TGCAGCATAAGACAGAGCTTGAACACCGGGGAGCTGTTTTTT. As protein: CSIRQSLNTGELFF.

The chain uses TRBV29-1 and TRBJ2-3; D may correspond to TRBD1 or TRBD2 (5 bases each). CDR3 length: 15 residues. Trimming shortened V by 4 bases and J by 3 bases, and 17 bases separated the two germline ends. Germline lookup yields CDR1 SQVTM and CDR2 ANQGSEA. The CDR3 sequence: CSVAGLIEGTDTQYF. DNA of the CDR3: TGCAGCGTTGCCGGACTTATCGAGGGGACAGATACGCAGTATTTT.

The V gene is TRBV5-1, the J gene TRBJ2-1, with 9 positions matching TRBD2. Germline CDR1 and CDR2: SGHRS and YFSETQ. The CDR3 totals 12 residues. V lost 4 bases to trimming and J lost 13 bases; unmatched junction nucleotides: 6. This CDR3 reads CASSPGTSLQFF. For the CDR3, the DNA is TGCGCCAGCAGCCCAGGGACTAGCTTACAGTTCTTC.

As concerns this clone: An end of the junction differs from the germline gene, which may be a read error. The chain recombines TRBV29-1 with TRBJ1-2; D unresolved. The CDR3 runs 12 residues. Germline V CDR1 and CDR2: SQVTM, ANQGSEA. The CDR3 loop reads CSSKGRNFGYTF. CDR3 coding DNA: TGCAGCTCGAAGGGTCGTAACTTTGGCTACACCTTC.

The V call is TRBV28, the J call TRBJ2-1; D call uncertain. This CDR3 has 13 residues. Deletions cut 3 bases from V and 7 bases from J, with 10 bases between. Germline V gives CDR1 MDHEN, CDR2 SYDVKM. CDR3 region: CASSFPGWNEQFF. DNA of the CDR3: TGTGCCAGCAGTTTCCCCGGGTGGAATGAGCAGTTCTTC.

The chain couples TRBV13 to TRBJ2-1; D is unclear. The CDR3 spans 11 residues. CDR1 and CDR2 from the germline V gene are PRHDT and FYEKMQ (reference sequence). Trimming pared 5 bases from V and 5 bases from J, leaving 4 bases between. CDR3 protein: CASSIHNEQFF. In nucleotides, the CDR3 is TGTGCCAGCAGCATTCACAATGAGCAGTTCTTC. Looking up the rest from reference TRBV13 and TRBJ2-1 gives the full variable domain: AAGVIQSPRHLIKEKRETATLKCYPIPRHDTVYWYQQGPGQDPQFLISFYEKMQSDKGSIPDRFSAQQFSDYHSELNMSSLELGDSALYFCASSIHNEQFFGPGTRLTVL.

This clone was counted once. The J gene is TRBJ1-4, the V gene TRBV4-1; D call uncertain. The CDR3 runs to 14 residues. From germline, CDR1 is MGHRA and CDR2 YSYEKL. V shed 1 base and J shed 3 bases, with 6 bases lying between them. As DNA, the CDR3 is TGCGCCAGCAGCCAAGTTGAGGCTAATGAAAAACTGTTTTTT. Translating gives CASSQVEANEKLFF.

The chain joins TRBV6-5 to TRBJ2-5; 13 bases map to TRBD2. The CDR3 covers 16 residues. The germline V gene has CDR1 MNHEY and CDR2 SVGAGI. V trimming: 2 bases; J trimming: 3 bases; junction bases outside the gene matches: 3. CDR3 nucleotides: TGTGCCAGCAGTTACATTGGACTAGCGGGAGAAGAGACCCAGTACTTC. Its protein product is CASSYIGLAGEETQYF.

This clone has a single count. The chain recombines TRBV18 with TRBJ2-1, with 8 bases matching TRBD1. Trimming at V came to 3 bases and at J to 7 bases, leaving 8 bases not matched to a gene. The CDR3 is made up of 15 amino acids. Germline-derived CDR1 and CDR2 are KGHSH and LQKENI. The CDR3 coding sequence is TGTGCCAGCTCACCCGGGACAGGACCGGGAAATGAGCAGTTCTTC. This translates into CASSPGTGPGNEQFF. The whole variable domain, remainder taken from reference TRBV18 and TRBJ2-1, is NAGVMQNPRHLVRRRGQEARLRCSPMKGHSHVYWYRQLPEEGLKFMVYLQKENIIDESGMPKERFSAEFPKEGPSILRIQQVVRGDSAAYFCASSPGTGPGNEQFFGPGTRLTVL.

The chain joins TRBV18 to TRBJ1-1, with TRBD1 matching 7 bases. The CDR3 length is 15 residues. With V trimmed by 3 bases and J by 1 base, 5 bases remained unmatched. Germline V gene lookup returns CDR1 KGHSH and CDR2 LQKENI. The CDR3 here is CASSPLDRKNTEAFF. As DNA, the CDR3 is TGTGCCAGCTCACCTCTGGACAGGAAGAACACTGAAGCTTTCTTT. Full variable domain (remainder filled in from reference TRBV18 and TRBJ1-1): NAGVMQNPRHLVRRRGQEARLRCSPMKGHSHVYWYRQLPEEGLKFMVYLQKENIIDESGMPKERFSAEFPKEGPSILRIQQVVRGDSAAYFCASSPLDRKNTEAFFGQGTRLTVV.

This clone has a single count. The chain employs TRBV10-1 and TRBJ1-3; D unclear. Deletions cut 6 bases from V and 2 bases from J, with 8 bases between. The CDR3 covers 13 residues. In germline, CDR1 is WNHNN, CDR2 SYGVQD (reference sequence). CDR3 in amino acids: CASRDTTGNTIYF. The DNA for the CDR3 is TGCGCCAGCAGGGATACGACTGGAAACACCATATATTTT.

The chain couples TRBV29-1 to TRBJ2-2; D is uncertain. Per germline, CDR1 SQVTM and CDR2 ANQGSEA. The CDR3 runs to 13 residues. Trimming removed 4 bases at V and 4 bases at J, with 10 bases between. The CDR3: CSVAARLTGELFF. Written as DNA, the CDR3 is TGCAGCGTTGCGGCCAGGCTCACCGGGGAGCTGTTTTTT.

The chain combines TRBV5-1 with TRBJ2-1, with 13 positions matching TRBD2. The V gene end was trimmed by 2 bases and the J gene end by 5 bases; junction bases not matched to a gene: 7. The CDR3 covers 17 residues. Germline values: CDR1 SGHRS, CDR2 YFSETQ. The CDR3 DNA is TGCGCCAGCAGCTTCCGGACTAGCGGGAGACGTAACAATGAGCAGTTCTTC. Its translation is CASSFRTSGRRNNEQFF.

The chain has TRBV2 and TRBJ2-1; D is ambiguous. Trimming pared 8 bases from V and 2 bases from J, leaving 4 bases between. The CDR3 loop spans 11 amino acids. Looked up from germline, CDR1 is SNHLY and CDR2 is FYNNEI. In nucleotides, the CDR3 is TGTGCCAGCTTTACCTACAATGAGCAGTTCTTC. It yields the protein CASFTYNEQFF.

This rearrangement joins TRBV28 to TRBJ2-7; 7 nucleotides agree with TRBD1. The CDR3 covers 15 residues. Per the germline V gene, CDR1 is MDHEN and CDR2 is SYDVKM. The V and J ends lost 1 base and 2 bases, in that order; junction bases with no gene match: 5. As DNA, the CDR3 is TGTGCCAGCAGTTTATCGGCGACAGGGACCTACGAGCAGTACTTC. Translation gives CASSLSATGTYEQYF.